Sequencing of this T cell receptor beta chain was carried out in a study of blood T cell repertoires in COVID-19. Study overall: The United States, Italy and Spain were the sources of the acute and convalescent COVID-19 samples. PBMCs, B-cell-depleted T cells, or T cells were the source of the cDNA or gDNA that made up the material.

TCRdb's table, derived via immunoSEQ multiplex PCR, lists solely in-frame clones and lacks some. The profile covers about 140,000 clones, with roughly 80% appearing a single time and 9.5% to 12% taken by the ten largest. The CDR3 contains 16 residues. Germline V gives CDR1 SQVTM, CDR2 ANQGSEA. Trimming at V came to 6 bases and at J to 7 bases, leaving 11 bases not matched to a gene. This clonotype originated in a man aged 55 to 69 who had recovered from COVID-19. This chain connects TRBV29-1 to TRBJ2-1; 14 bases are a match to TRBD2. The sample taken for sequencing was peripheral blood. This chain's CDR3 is CSVTGLAGAIMNEQFF. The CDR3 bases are TGCAGCGTCACGGGACTAGCGGGAGCCATTATGAATGAGCAGTTCTTC.